A single sample gave rise to the 26 T cell receptor beta chains below, sequenced in a study of blood T cells in healthy people across ages. A second PCR, run for roughly 7 to 12 cycles, used a sample-barcoded 5' primer plus a J-beta primer mix. TCRdb used MiXCR to reprocess the 5' RACE reads, holding one entry per CDR3 protein. The sample gives over 600,000 distinct CDR3 sequences, around 20% of which show up once; 3% to 4.5% is in the top ten. Specimen: blood. The origin of the receptors is a man aged 70-80 years in good health.

This clonotype was observed a few times. The chain combines TRBV20-1 with TRBJ2-4, with 12 bases lining up with TRBD2. Germline V gives CDR1 DFQATT, CDR2 SNEGSKA (reference sequence). This CDR3 contains 14 residues. V gave up 3 bases and J gave up 9 bases; unmatched junction bases: 6. The CDR3 region has the DNA TGCAGTGCTAGCGGACTAGCGGGATCTGTCATTCAGTACTTC. Residues: CSASGLAGSVIQYF.

This clonotype was seen a few times. V and J are TRBV2 and TRBJ2-5, with 12 bases aligning to TRBD2. The J call is uncertain, as TRBJ2-1 better fits the DNA end. CDR1 is SNHLY, CDR2 FYNNEI, per germline. The CDR3 contains 15 residues. The CDR3 DNA sequence: TGTGCCAGCAGTAGACTAGCGGGAGCTTCGAATGAGCAGTTCTTC. This gives the protein CASSRLAGASNEQFF.

A remark on this clonotype: Its ends do not fully match the called genes, so a read error is possible. The chain carries TRBV7-9 and TRBJ2-4; 11 bases are shared with TRBD2. The CDR3 extends over 18 amino acids. Germline loops: CDR1 SEHNR, CDR2 FQNEAQ (reference sequence). CDR3 in DNA: TGTGTCAGCAGCTTACAGGGTACTAGCGGGGGAGCCAAAAACATTCAGTACTTC. This encodes CVSSLQGTSGGAKNIQYF.

This clonotype was observed a few times. V and J are TRBV25-1 and TRBJ1-4; 8 bases map to TRBD1. The V and J ends lost 8 bases and 5 bases, in that order; junction bases with no gene match: 7. The CDR3 has 14 residues. The germline CDR1 and CDR2 sequences are MGHDK and SYGVNS. The CDR3 is CASGTGGQNEKLFF. The CDR3 DNA reads as TGTGCCAGCGGGACAGGTGGGCAGAATGAAAAACTGTTTTTT. The variable domain in full, with the rest retrieved from reference TRBV25-1 and TRBJ1-4, is EADIYQTPRYLVIGTGKKITLECSQTMGHDKMYWYQQDPGMELHLIHYSYGVNSTEKGDLSSESTVSRIRTEHFPLTLESARPSHTSQYLCASGTGGQNEKLFFGSGTQLSVL.

Many counts were recorded for this clonotype. The V gene is TRBV12-3 or TRBV12-4, the J gene TRBJ2-1; a possible D gene is TRBD2 (5 bases). The CDR3 covers 14 residues. With 7 bases removed from V and 4 bases from J, the gap between germline ends came to 14 bases. CDR3 nucleotide sequence: TGTGCCAGCACTCCCGGACTGGATTACAATGAGCAGTTCTTC. As protein: CASTPGLDYNEQFF.

The gene calls are TRBV5-5 and TRBJ2-1, with 8 positions matching TRBD1. From germline, CDR1 is SGHKS and CDR2 YYEKEE (reference sequence). The CDR3 has 18 residues. V lost 0 bases, J lost 0 bases, and 8 bases stayed unmatched. In DNA form, the CDR3 reads TGTGCCAGCAGCTTGGGACAGGGGTCTAAGAGCTCCTACAATGAGCAGTTCTTC. It translates to CASSLGQGSKSSYNEQFF.

This clonotype was counted once. The J gene is TRBJ2-1, the V gene TRBV29-1, with a weak D call TRBD1 (6 bases). Looked up from germline, CDR1 is SQVTM and CDR2 is ANQGSEA. V lost 8 bases and J lost 2, with 10 bases in between. The CDR3 contains 12 residues. The CDR3 region is CSNRDTYNEQFF. The CDR3 DNA follows: TGCAGCAACCGGGACACCTACAATGAGCAGTTCTTC.

Regarding this clonotype: A much more abundant neighbour one base away suggests this may be a read error. The rearrangement uses TRBV7-2 and TRBJ2-3; tentative D call: TRBD2 (6 bases). Looked up from germline, CDR1 is SGHTA and CDR2 is FQGNSA. There are 14 residues in the CDR3. The V end lost 6 bases, the J end lost 0 bases, and 10 bases lay between the germline ends. CDR3 bases: TGTGCCAGCAGATCCAGCGGGAGCACAGATACGCAGTATTTT. Translating gives CASRSSGSTDTQYF. The variable domain in full, with the rest retrieved from reference TRBV7-2 and TRBJ2-3, is GAGVSQSPSNKVTEKGKDVELRCDPISGHTALYWYRQSLGQGLEFLIYFQGNSAPDKSGLPSDRFSAERTGGSVSTLTIQRTQQEDSAVYLCASRSSGSTDTQYFGPGTRLTVL.

This chain links TRBV7-8 with TRBJ2-3, with 13 bases identical to TRBD2. CDR1 and CDR2 (germline): SGHVS, FQNEAQ. V gave up 4 bases and J gave up 5 bases; unmatched junction bases: 6. The CDR3 is 16 residues long. Here the CDR3 DNA reads TGTGCCAGCAGCTCCGGGACTAGCGGGACAATAGATACGCAGTATTTT. It is translated as CASSSGTSGTIDTQYF.

The table lists this clonotype with a few counts. The V call is TRBV27, the J call TRBJ2-7; a weak D match, TRBD2 (5 bases). The germline V gene has CDR1 MNHEY and CDR2 SMNVEV (reference sequence). Trimming pared 11 bases from V and 1 base from J, leaving 15 bases between. This CDR3 contains 13 residues. CDR3 protein: CASGWRSSYEQYF. CDR3 nucleotides: TGTGCCTCAGGCTGGAGGAGTTCCTACGAGCAGTACTTC.

This clonotype was observed a handful of times. The chain carries TRBV28 and TRBJ1-2; 7 bases are shared with TRBD1. The CDR3 extends over 17 amino acids. CDR1 is MDHEN and CDR2 is SYDVKM in the germline V gene. With 2 bases clipped from V and 3 bases from J, the junction kept 12 bases outside the gene matches. CDR3 DNA: TGTGCCAGCAGTTTAATCGAGCTACAGGGGCCATACTATGGCTACACCTTC. Amino acids: CASSLIELQGPYYGYTF.

This clonotype has a count of ten or more. This chain uses TRBV3-1 with TRBJ1-1, with 9 nucleotides matching TRBD1. V lost 6 bases to trimming and J lost 4 bases; unmatched junction nucleotides: 6. The CDR3 covers 14 residues. CDR1 is LGHDT and CDR2 is YNNKEL in the germline V gene (reference sequence). The CDR3 spells CASRTGTGSTEAFF. In nucleotides, the CDR3 is TGTGCCAGCAGAACCGGGACAGGGTCCACTGAAGCTTTCTTT.

This sequence joins TRBV29-1 and TRBJ2-6; possible D gene TRBD2, 6 bases. Germline CDR1 reads SQVTM; CDR2 reads ANQGSEA. V lost 4 bases to trimming and J lost 4 bases, with 8 bases between them. CDR3 size: 13 residues. The CDR3 region is CSVGAGGANVLTF. In nucleotides, the CDR3 is TGCAGCGTTGGGGCGGGAGGGGCCAACGTCCTGACTTTC.

The sample holds a few counts of this clonotype. CDR3 sequence (DNA): TGTGCCAGCAGCGTATCCTCCGGGACCAGGGCACAAGAGACCCAGTACTTC. Amino acid sequence: CASSVSSGTRAQETQYF. The J gene is TRBJ2-5, the V gene TRBV9; either TRBD1 or TRBD2 may fit D (5 bases each). The CDR3 is made up of 17 amino acids. Per germline, CDR1 SGDLS and CDR2 YYNGEE. The V and J ends lost 1 base and 2 bases respectively, with 18 bases between them.

In its sample, this clonotype was seen many times. This chain uses TRBV6-6 with TRBJ1-4; the D gene is possibly TRBD1 (5 bases). The CDR3 runs 15 residues. V lost 6 bases and J 0 bases, leaving 11 bases between the germline ends. In germline, CDR1 is MNHNY, CDR2 SVGAGI (reference sequence). The CDR3: CASRMGPSTNEKLFF. The CDR3 DNA reads TGTGCCAGCAGAATGGGACCTTCAACTAATGAAAAACTGTTTTTT.

The chain couples TRBV7-2 to TRBJ1-4, with a possible D match to TRBD1 (6 bases). V lost 2 bases and J lost 5, with 12 bases in between. Germline V gives CDR1 SGHTA, CDR2 FQGNSA. The CDR3 has 15 amino acids. The CDR3 nucleotides read TGTGCCAGCAGCTTAAGAACAGGGCGAAATGAAAAACTGTTTTTT. Translation gives CASSLRTGRNEKLFF.

The chain joins TRBV7-6 to TRBJ2-7; D uncertain. The germline V and J ends were trimmed by 4 bases and 2 bases, with 12 bases remaining between them. The CDR3 has 14 residues. Germline V CDR1 and CDR2: SGHVS, FNYEAQ. The DNA of the CDR3 is TGTGCCAGCAGCTCCACACCACAAGCCTACGAGCAGTACTTC. It translates to CASSSTPQAYEQYF. Full variable domain (remainder filled in from reference TRBV7-6 and TRBJ2-7): GAGVSQSPRYKVTKRGQDVALRCDPISGHVSLYWYRQALGQGPEFLTYFNYEAQQDKSGLPNDRFSAERPEGSISTLTIQRTEQRDSAMYRCASSSTPQAYEQYFGPGTRLTVT.

This clonotype was counted between two and nine times. For the CDR3, the DNA is TGTGCCAGCAGCGTAGTGGGGGTGGCGTCGGAGCAGTTCTTC. This encodes CASSVVGVASEQFF. This chain joins TRBV9 and TRBJ2-1, with D possibly called TRBD1 or TRBD2 (5 bases each). The length of the CDR3 is 14 residues. Germline V gene data show CDR1 as SGDLS and CDR2 as YYNGEE. V was pared by 0 bases and J by 10 bases, with 14 bases between.

The chain uses TRBV7-2 and TRBJ1-2; no definite D call. Trimming shortened V by 2 bases and J by 0 bases, and 10 bases separated the two germline ends. The V gene's germline CDR1 is SGHTA and CDR2 FQGNSA. This CDR3 has 15 residues. DNA for the CDR3: TGTGCCAGCAGCTTAAAGGGCACTTCTAACTATGGCTACACCTTC. Protein: CASSLKGTSNYGYTF.

The rearrangement links TRBV7-2 to TRBJ2-5; TRBD2 matches 15 bases. The DNA end is a closer match to TRBJ2-1, so the J assignment may be wrong. CDR1 and CDR2 (germline): SGHTA, FQGNSA. This CDR3 is built from 17 residues. DNA for the CDR3: TGTGCCAGCAGCCCGGGGACTAGCGGGAGGCTATACAATGAGCAGTTCTTC. It codes for CASSPGTSGRLYNEQFF.

The rearrangement uses TRBV7-8 and TRBJ2-3; D is ambiguous. The CDR3 is 15 amino acids. With 2 bases removed from V and 0 bases from J, the gap between germline ends came to 9 bases. The germline V gene has CDR1 SGHVS and CDR2 FQNEAQ. The CDR3 sequence is CASSLWGASTDTQYF. CDR3 DNA: TGTGCCAGCAGCTTATGGGGTGCAAGCACAGATACGCAGTATTTT.

This clonotype was counted only a few times. The chain carries TRBV10-3 and TRBJ2-7; D possibly corresponds to TRBD1 (6 bases). The CDR3 consists of 14 residues. Per the germline V gene, CDR1 is ENHRY and CDR2 is SYGVKD. The V gene lost 2 bases and the J gene lost 1 base, with 9 bases spanning the gap. CDR3 DNA: TGTGCCATCAGTGAGGAAGGGGGATCCTACGAGCAGTACTTC. It codes for CAISEEGGSYEQYF.

This clonotype has only a few counts. The CDR3 reads CASSLRTEAETQYF. In DNA, the CDR3 is TGTGCCAGCAGCTTGAGGACAGAGGCAGAGACCCAGTACTTC. J is TRBJ2-5 and V is TRBV7-9; D possibly corresponds to TRBD1 (6 bases). Trimming pared 3 bases from V and 4 bases from J, leaving 12 bases between. CDR3 size: 14 residues. Germline CDR1 reads SEHNR; CDR2 reads FQNEAQ (reference sequence).

The chain couples TRBV6-5 to TRBJ2-1; 10 nucleotides agree with TRBD2. Germline CDR1 and CDR2: MNHEY and SVGAGI. This CDR3 region has 16 residues. V lost 7 bases, J lost 1 base, and 7 bases stayed unmatched. Written as DNA, the CDR3 is TGTGCCAGCACCCCAGCGGGAGGGAGGTCCTACAATGAGCAGTTCTTC. Protein: CASTPAGGRSYNEQFF.

This chain links TRBV6-1 with TRBJ2-5, with TRBD2 matching over 12 bases. Germline assignment: CDR1 MNHNS and CDR2 SASEGT. The CDR3 is 16 residues long. The J segment lost 7 bases and the V segment lost 3 bases, leaving 9 bases of the junction unmatched. The CDR3 sequence: CASSDSLAGGPGTQYF. Written as DNA, the CDR3 is TGTGCCAGCAGTGATTCGCTAGCGGGAGGGCCCGGGACCCAGTACTTC.

For this clonotype: A junction boundary mismatches the germline segment, possibly from a read error. The genes are TRBV6-5 and TRBJ2-5; D not certain. The closer fit of TRBJ2-1 to the DNA end suggests the J call may be wrong. CDR1 and CDR2 (germline): MNHEY, SVGAGI. This CDR3 has 16 residues. The CDR3 coding sequence is TGTGCCTGCAGTTACCCGAGCTCTGGGCTCGGGAATGAGCAGTTCTTC. Protein sequence: CACSYPSSGLGNEQFF.